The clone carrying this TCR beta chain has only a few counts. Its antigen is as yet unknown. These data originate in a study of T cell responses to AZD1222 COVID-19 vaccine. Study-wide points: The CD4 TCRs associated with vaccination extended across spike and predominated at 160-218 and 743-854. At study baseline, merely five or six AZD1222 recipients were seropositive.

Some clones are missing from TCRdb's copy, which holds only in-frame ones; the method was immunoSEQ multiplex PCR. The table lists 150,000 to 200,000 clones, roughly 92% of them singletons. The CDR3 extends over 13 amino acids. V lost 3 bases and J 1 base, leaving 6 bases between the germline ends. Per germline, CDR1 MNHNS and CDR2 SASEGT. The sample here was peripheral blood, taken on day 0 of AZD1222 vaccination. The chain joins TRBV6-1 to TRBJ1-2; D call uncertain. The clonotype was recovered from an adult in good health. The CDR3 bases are TGTGCCAGCAGTGAGTTTGATAACTATGGCTACACCTTC. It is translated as CASSEFDNYGYTF.